This is a list of T cell receptor beta chains from one sample in a study of T cell responses to AZD1222 COVID-19 vaccine. Only in-frame clones appear in the TCRdb table, and some are missing; sequencing was by immunoSEQ multiplex PCR. The top ten hold about 5% of the sample, which has roughly 120,000 clones, about nine tenths seen once. Sequenced here: peripheral blood, sampled on day 0 of AZD1222 vaccination. All receptors come from an adult in good health. Each CDR3 is given with its conserved first and last residue. Each record gives: D gene, V gene, clone size, CDR3 length, J gene, CDR3 DNA, CDR3 protein. A D gene is named only where the DNA matches it firmly. Clone sizes are given selectively: once, few, many, or a class where the clone is expanded.

D gene: TRBD1; V gene: TRBV5-6; clone size: .; CDR3 length: 13; J gene: TRBJ2-5; CDR3 DNA: TGTGCCAGCAGCCCACAGGGGCAAGAGACCCAGTACTTC; CDR3 protein: CASSPQGQETQYF
D gene: .; V gene: TRBV7-8; clone size: .; CDR3 length: 13; J gene: TRBJ2-5; CDR3 DNA: TGTGCCAGCAGCTTAGGGCTGGCGGAGACCCAGTACTTC; CDR3 protein: CASSLGLAETQYF
D gene: .; V gene: TRBV6-5; clone size: once; CDR3 length: 16; J gene: TRBJ1-4; CDR3 DNA: TGTGCCAGCAGTTACGCGGCAGGGGCAACTAATGAAAAACTGTTTTTT; CDR3 protein: CASSYAAGATNEKLFF
D gene: .; V gene: TRBV7-2; clone size: .; CDR3 length: 11; J gene: TRBJ2-7; CDR3 DNA: TGTGCCAGCAGCGGCGAAGGCGAGCAGTACTTC; CDR3 protein: CASSGEGEQYF
D gene: .; V gene: TRBV6-2/TRBV6-3; clone size: .; CDR3 length: 13; J gene: TRBJ1-2; CDR3 DNA: TGTGCCAGCAGTTACCTGCGGGTGAGGGGCTACACCTTC; CDR3 protein: CASSYLRVRGYTF
D gene: .; V gene: TRBV28; clone size: .; CDR3 length: 12; J gene: TRBJ1-2; CDR3 DNA: TGTGCCAGCAGTTCGGGTAACTATGGCTACACCTTC; CDR3 protein: CASSSGNYGYTF
D gene: .; V gene: TRBV6-2/TRBV6-3; clone size: .; CDR3 length: 14; J gene: TRBJ1-1; CDR3 DNA: TGTGCCAGCAGTTACGACAGTTTGAACACTGAAGCTTTCTTT; CDR3 protein: CASSYDSLNTEAFF
D gene: .; V gene: TRBV4-2; clone size: .; CDR3 length: 14; J gene: TRBJ2-5; CDR3 DNA: TGTGCCAGCTCCCGTGGGGGGGCCCAAGAGACCCAGTACTTC; CDR3 protein: CASSRGGAQETQYF
D gene: .; V gene: TRBV6-2/TRBV6-3; clone size: .; CDR3 length: 12; J gene: TRBJ1-5; CDR3 DNA: TGTGCCAGCAGTAGACCTGGGCAGCCCCAGCATTTT; CDR3 protein: CASSRPGQPQHF
D gene: .; V gene: TRBV4-1; clone size: .; CDR3 length: 15; J gene: TRBJ1-1; CDR3 DNA: TGCGCCAGCAGCCCCGCAGGCAGGGTGAACACTGAAGCTTTCTTT; CDR3 protein: CASSPAGRVNTEAFF
D gene: TRBD1; V gene: TRBV6-2/TRBV6-3; clone size: .; CDR3 length: 16; J gene: TRBJ1-6; CDR3 DNA: TGTGCCAGCAGTTACATCGGACAGGGGGTGAATTCACCCCTCCACTTT; CDR3 protein: CASSYIGQGVNSPLHF
D gene: .; V gene: TRBV12-5; clone size: .; CDR3 length: 13; J gene: TRBJ1-1; CDR3 DNA: TGTGCTAGTGGTAGTCTACAGGGCTCTGAAGCTTTCTTT; CDR3 protein: CASGSLQGSEAFF
D gene: .; V gene: TRBV10-3; clone size: .; CDR3 length: 16; J gene: TRBJ1-4; CDR3 DNA: TGTGCCATCAGTGAGTCGATAGGCCAGGGGAGTGAAAAACTGTTTTTT; CDR3 protein: CAISESIGQGSEKLFF
D gene: .; V gene: TRBV18; clone size: .; CDR3 length: 14; J gene: TRBJ2-7; CDR3 DNA: TGTGCCAGCTCACCGAATGAGGGTTTCTACGAGCAGTACTTC; CDR3 protein: CASSPNEGFYEQYF
D gene: TRBD2; V gene: TRBV10-3; clone size: .; CDR3 length: 16; J gene: TRBJ2-7; CDR3 DNA: TGTGCCATCAGTGAGTCAGGGACTAGCGGGGGCTACGAGCAGTACTTC; CDR3 protein: CAISESGTSGGYEQYF
D gene: TRBD1; V gene: TRBV2; clone size: .; CDR3 length: 13; J gene: TRBJ1-2; CDR3 DNA: TGTGCCAGCACAGAACAGGGGGCGGGTGGCTACACCTTC; CDR3 protein: CASTEQGAGGYTF
D gene: TRBD1; V gene: TRBV5-1; clone size: .; CDR3 length: 14; J gene: TRBJ1-2; CDR3 DNA: TGCGCCAGCAGCGGACAGGGTCCTAACTATGGCTACACCTTC; CDR3 protein: CASSGQGPNYGYTF
D gene: .; V gene: TRBV19; clone size: many; CDR3 length: 15; J gene: TRBJ1-2; CDR3 DNA: TGTGCCAGTAGTATCACGCCGGGCCTTCAGGAGGGCTACACCTTC; CDR3 protein: CASSITPGLQEGYTF
D gene: .; V gene: TRBV7-2; clone size: .; CDR3 length: 15; J gene: TRBJ2-2; CDR3 DNA: TGTGCCAGCAGCTTTAGCCAGGGCGGCACCGGGGAGCTGTTTTTT; CDR3 protein: CASSFSQGGTGELFF
D gene: .; V gene: TRBV10-1; clone size: .; CDR3 length: 13; J gene: TRBJ1-5; CDR3 DNA: TGCGCCAGCAGTGAAAGTTTCAATCAGCCCCAGCATTTT; CDR3 protein: CASSESFNQPQHF
D gene: TRBD1; V gene: TRBV10-3; clone size: .; CDR3 length: 15; J gene: TRBJ2-7; CDR3 DNA: TGTGCCATCAGTGAACCGGGACAGGGGTGGAGCGAGCAGTACTTC; CDR3 protein: CAISEPGQGWSEQYF
D gene: .; V gene: TRBV15; clone size: .; CDR3 length: 15; J gene: TRBJ1-1; CDR3 DNA: TGTGCCACCAGCAGACCCACGGATATGAACACTGAAGCTTTCTTT; CDR3 protein: CATSRPTDMNTEAFF
D gene: TRBD1; V gene: TRBV10-2; clone size: .; CDR3 length: 15; J gene: TRBJ2-7; CDR3 DNA: TGCGCCAGCAACGACAGGGTTGCCCCGTCCTACGAGCAGTACTTC; CDR3 protein: CASNDRVAPSYEQYF
D gene: TRBD1; V gene: TRBV27; clone size: .; CDR3 length: 14; J gene: TRBJ2-7; CDR3 DNA: TGTGCCAGCAGTTTCGACAGGGACCACTACGAGCAGTACTTC; CDR3 protein: CASSFDRDHYEQYF
D gene: .; V gene: TRBV5-4; clone size: .; CDR3 length: 14; J gene: TRBJ1-2; CDR3 DNA: TGTGCCAGCAGCTTGGCCGGGGTGGACTATGGCTACACCTTC; CDR3 protein: CASSLAGVDYGYTF
D gene: .; V gene: TRBV19; clone size: few; CDR3 length: 13; J gene: TRBJ1-1; CDR3 DNA: TGTGCCAGTACTCCCCGGCGGGGTACTGAAGCTTTCTTT; CDR3 protein: CASTPRRGTEAFF
D gene: .; V gene: TRBV28; clone size: .; CDR3 length: 14; J gene: TRBJ2-7; CDR3 DNA: TGTGCCAGCAAAGGGCGGGGTAGCTCCTACGAGCAGTACTTC; CDR3 protein: CASKGRGSSYEQYF
D gene: .; V gene: TRBV6-5; clone size: .; CDR3 length: 13; J gene: TRBJ1-6; CDR3 DNA: TGTGCCAGCAATGGGGACTTCGGCTCACCCCTCCACTTT; CDR3 protein: CASNGDFGSPLHF
D gene: .; V gene: TRBV18; clone size: .; CDR3 length: 13; J gene: TRBJ2-7; CDR3 DNA: TGTGCCAGCTCACCGGACATAAAGACCGAGCAGTACTTC; CDR3 protein: CASSPDIKTEQYF
D gene: .; V gene: TRBV6-5; clone size: once; CDR3 length: 13; J gene: TRBJ1-1; CDR3 DNA: TGTGCCAGCAGTTATTACGGACGGACTGAAGCTTTCTTT; CDR3 protein: CASSYYGRTEAFF
D gene: .; V gene: TRBV6-6; clone size: .; CDR3 length: 15; J gene: TRBJ2-2; CDR3 DNA: TGTGCCAGCAGAAGGGAGGGGGCGGGCACCGGGGAGCTGTTTTTT; CDR3 protein: CASRREGAGTGELFF
D gene: TRBD1; V gene: TRBV15; clone size: once; CDR3 length: 16; J gene: TRBJ2-3; CDR3 DNA: TGTGCCACCAGCAGAGTGGGGACAGGGGGATGGGATACGCAGTATTTT; CDR3 protein: CATSRVGTGGWDTQYF
D gene: .; V gene: TRBV7-2; clone size: .; CDR3 length: 14; J gene: TRBJ1-4; CDR3 DNA: TGTGCCAGCAGCTTTTATAAAACTAATGAAAAACTGTTTTTT; CDR3 protein: CASSFYKTNEKLFF
D gene: .; V gene: TRBV4-3; clone size: .; CDR3 length: 16; J gene: TRBJ2-7; CDR3 DNA: TGCGCCAGCAGCCAAGACTTGCGGTTAAGCTCCTACGAGCAGTACTTC; CDR3 protein: CASSQDLRLSSYEQYF
D gene: .; V gene: TRBV7-8; clone size: .; CDR3 length: 15; J gene: TRBJ1-2; CDR3 DNA: TGTGCCAGCAGTCCAAGCAGGGCGGAGGACTATGGCTACACCTTC; CDR3 protein: CASSPSRAEDYGYTF
D gene: .; V gene: TRBV5-4; clone size: .; CDR3 length: 14; J gene: TRBJ2-5; CDR3 DNA: TGTGCCAGCAGCTTGGTCCCCAATCGAGAGACCCAGTACTTC; CDR3 protein: CASSLVPNRETQYF
D gene: .; V gene: TRBV2; clone size: .; CDR3 length: 13; J gene: TRBJ2-2; CDR3 DNA: TGTGCCAGCAATTGGCCGAACACCGGGGAGCTGTTTTTT; CDR3 protein: CASNWPNTGELFF
D gene: TRBD1; V gene: TRBV4-3; clone size: .; CDR3 length: 16; J gene: TRBJ1-2; CDR3 DNA: TGCGCCAGCAGCCAATCCCAGACAGGGTTGGACTATGGCTACACCTTC; CDR3 protein: CASSQSQTGLDYGYTF
D gene: TRBD1; V gene: TRBV19; clone size: .; CDR3 length: 14; J gene: TRBJ1-6; CDR3 DNA: TGTGCCAGTAGGGGACAGGTCTCAAATTCACCCCTCCACTTT; CDR3 protein: CASRGQVSNSPLHF
D gene: TRBD1; V gene: TRBV4-3; clone size: .; CDR3 length: 15; J gene: TRBJ2-1; CDR3 DNA: TGCGCCAGCAGCCACGGACAGGGGGTCTACAATGAGCAGTTCTTC; CDR3 protein: CASSHGQGVYNEQFF
D gene: TRBD2; V gene: TRBV27; clone size: .; CDR3 length: 16; J gene: TRBJ2-2; CDR3 DNA: TGTGCCAGCAGAGCTCCGGGACTAGCGGGAACCGGGGAGCTGTTTTTT; CDR3 protein: CASRAPGLAGTGELFF
D gene: TRBD2; V gene: TRBV28; clone size: .; CDR3 length: 18; J gene: TRBJ2-1; CDR3 DNA: TGTGCCAGCAGTCCCGGGGTGACTAGCCCAATGAAATACAATGAGCAGTTCTTC; CDR3 protein: CASSPGVTSPMKYNEQFF
D gene: .; V gene: TRBV21-1; clone size: .; CDR3 length: 13; J gene: TRBJ1-1; CDR3 DNA: TGTGCCAGCAGCTTCCGGGACATAACTGAAGCTTTCTTT; CDR3 protein: CASSFRDITEAFF
D gene: .; V gene: TRBV15; clone size: .; CDR3 length: 16; J gene: TRBJ1-3; CDR3 DNA: TGTGCCACCAGCAGAGGCCCACTGGGTCCCGGAAACACCATATATTTT; CDR3 protein: CATSRGPLGPGNTIYF
D gene: TRBD1; V gene: TRBV4-2; clone size: .; CDR3 length: 15; J gene: TRBJ2-7; CDR3 DNA: TGTGCCAGCAGCCAAGATCAGGGGGAGTGGTACGAGCAGTACTTC; CDR3 protein: CASSQDQGEWYEQYF
D gene: .; V gene: TRBV5-1; clone size: .; CDR3 length: 15; J gene: TRBJ2-3; CDR3 DNA: TGCGCCAGCAACCCAACGGGCCAATCCCCAGATACGCAGTATTTT; CDR3 protein: CASNPTGQSPDTQYF
D gene: .; V gene: TRBV5-1; clone size: .; CDR3 length: 13; J gene: TRBJ2-7; CDR3 DNA: TGCGCCAGCAGCTTAACAGGGTCTCACGAGCAGTACTTC; CDR3 protein: CASSLTGSHEQYF
D gene: TRBD1; V gene: TRBV4-1; clone size: .; CDR3 length: 19; J gene: TRBJ1-4; CDR3 DNA: TGCGCCAGCAGCCAAGATCATCTAGGGGGGACAGGACGGGGAAGGAAACTGTTTTTT; CDR3 protein: CASSQDHLGGTGRGRKLFF
D gene: .; V gene: TRBV19; clone size: .; CDR3 length: 15; J gene: TRBJ1-2; CDR3 DNA: TGTGCCAGTAGTATTCGGGGCGTAATGAACTATGGCTACACCTTC; CDR3 protein: CASSIRGVMNYGYTF
D gene: .; V gene: TRBV7-9; clone size: .; CDR3 length: 14; J gene: TRBJ1-5; CDR3 DNA: TGTGCCAGCAGCTTAATTTCAGAGAATCAGCCCCAGCATTTT; CDR3 protein: CASSLISENQPQHF
D gene: TRBD1; V gene: TRBV23-1; clone size: .; CDR3 length: 15; J gene: TRBJ1-1; CDR3 DNA: TGCGCCAGCAGTCGAACAGACAGGGCGAACACTGAAGCTTTCTTT; CDR3 protein: CASSRTDRANTEAFF
D gene: .; V gene: TRBV28; clone size: .; CDR3 length: 14; J gene: TRBJ1-2; CDR3 DNA: TGTGCCATCACCCCCCCGGGCCCCGGATATGGCTACACCTTC; CDR3 protein: CAITPPGPGYGYTF
D gene: TRBD1; V gene: TRBV2; clone size: .; CDR3 length: 14; J gene: TRBJ2-1; CDR3 DNA: TGTGCCAGCACCATAGACAGGGCTTCGGGTGAGCAGTTCTTC; CDR3 protein: CASTIDRASGEQFF
D gene: .; V gene: TRBV2; clone size: .; CDR3 length: 16; J gene: TRBJ2-3; CDR3 DNA: TGTGCCAGCAGTGGCAGAGGGGGGGCCTCAGTAGATACGCAGTATTTT; CDR3 protein: CASSGRGGASVDTQYF
D gene: TRBD2; V gene: TRBV27; clone size: .; CDR3 length: 16; J gene: TRBJ2-2; CDR3 DNA: TGTGCCAGCAGTTTATTAACTAGCGGGGCCACCGGGGAGCTGTTTTTT; CDR3 protein: CASSLLTSGATGELFF
D gene: .; V gene: TRBV12-3/TRBV12-4; clone size: .; CDR3 length: 12; J gene: TRBJ2-7; CDR3 DNA: TGTGCCAGCAGTTTAGGCCGGGTCGAGCAGTACTTC; CDR3 protein: CASSLGRVEQYF
D gene: TRBD2; V gene: TRBV4-2; clone size: once; CDR3 length: 19; J gene: TRBJ2-7; CDR3 DNA: TGTGCCAGCAGCCAGCCGGACGACGAAGCTAGCGGGGGGGCATACGAGCAGTACTTC; CDR3 protein: CASSQPDDEASGGAYEQYF
D gene: .; V gene: TRBV6-1; clone size: .; CDR3 length: 14; J gene: TRBJ2-7; CDR3 DNA: TGTGCCAGCAGTCCCCGGGACCGATACTACGAGCAGTACTTC; CDR3 protein: CASSPRDRYYEQYF
D gene: .; V gene: TRBV19; clone size: .; CDR3 length: 16; J gene: TRBJ2-2; CDR3 DNA: TGTGCCAGTAGTATAGGGGGTGGGATCCCCACCGGGGAGCTGTTTTTT; CDR3 protein: CASSIGGGIPTGELFF